The 9 T cell receptor beta chains given below trace back to one sample, sequenced in a study of ipilimumab plus nivolumab after autologous stem cell transplantation. Data came from immunoSEQ multiplex PCR; TCRdb stores just in-frame clones and leaves some out. The repertoire includes roughly 20,000 clones, 77% of them detected once, and over 15% sits in the top ten. Source: PBMCs, taken in a trial of ipilimumab plus nivolumab as post-transplant consolidation. These receptor sequences come from a male donor with diffuse large B-cell lymphoma.

This clone was seen more than once but under ten times. This chain links TRBV6-1 with TRBJ1-6, with D uncertain. The CDR3 contains 13 residues. Trimming removed 3 bases from V and 3 bases from J, with 3 bases in between. Germline V CDR1 and CDR2: MNHNS, SASEGT. Here the CDR3 reads CASSDRYNSPLHF. The CDR3 DNA follows: TGTGCCAGCAGTGATCGCTATAATTCACCCCTCCACTTT.

The CDR3: CASSLSQETQYF. CDR3 DNA sequence: TGTGCCAGCAGTCTAAGCCAAGAGACCCAGTACTTC. The V and J genes are TRBV2 and TRBJ2-5, with D uncertain. The CDR3 has 12 amino acids. Trimming left V 5 bases short and J 1 base short, with 5 bases between. Germline CDR1 reads SNHLY; CDR2 reads FYNNEI.

The chain links TRBV5-6 to TRBJ2-1; no firm D call. Trimming left V 0 bases short and J 10 bases short, with 8 bases between. Germline loops: CDR1 SGHDT, CDR2 YYEEEE. The CDR3 spans 12 residues. The CDR3 sequence: CASSLGWFEQFF. The CDR3 region has the DNA TGTGCCAGCAGCTTGGGGTGGTTCGAGCAGTTCTTC.

The chain has TRBV6-6 and TRBJ1-1, with 8 bases fitting TRBD1. The germline V gene has CDR1 MNHNY and CDR2 SVGAGI (reference sequence). The V and J ends lost 6 bases and 7 bases, in that order; junction bases with no gene match: 4. The CDR3 consists of 12 residues. This CDR3 reads CASRGQGGEAFF. Written as DNA, the CDR3 is TGTGCCAGCAGAGGACAGGGCGGTGAAGCTTTCTTT.

The V and J genes are TRBV10-2 and TRBJ1-1, with a possible D match to TRBD1 (5 bases). Trimming stripped 3 bases from V and 7 bases from J, with 9 bases between. Germline-derived CDR1 and CDR2 are WSHSY and SAAADI. This CDR3 comprises 12 residues. The CDR3 loop reads CASSDGAREAFF. CDR3 DNA sequence: TGCGCCAGCAGTGATGGGGCCCGTGAAGCTTTCTTT.

The chain combines TRBV7-2 with TRBJ2-5, with D perhaps matching TRBD2 (5 bases). V lost 5 bases, J lost 5 bases, and 18 bases lay in between. The germline CDR1 and CDR2 sequences are SGHTA and FQGNSA. The CDR3 is 15 amino acids. The CDR3 sequence: CASSRAGEPGETQYF. CDR3 in DNA: TGTGCCAGCAGCCGGGCTGGGGAGCCTGGGGAGACCCAGTACTTC.

The genes are TRBV28 and TRBJ2-7; 12 bases are a match to TRBD1. J lost 4 bases, V lost 4 bases, and 5 bases had no gene match. The V gene's germline CDR1 is MDHEN and CDR2 SYDVKM. This CDR3 has 15 residues. CDR3 region: CASSSPGQGAYEQYF. The CDR3 nucleotides are TGTGCCAGCAGTTCACCGGGACAGGGGGCTTACGAGCAGTACTTC.

This clone showed up just a few times. The gene calls are TRBV30 and TRBJ1-6; maybe TRBD1 (5 bases). CDR1 GTSNPN and CDR2 SVGIG come from the germline V gene (reference sequence). Trimming stripped 3 bases from V and 11 bases from J, with 17 bases between. The CDR3 extends over 14 amino acids. The CDR3 DNA is TGTGCCTGGAGGGGGCAGGCTTCGATGACACCCCTCCACTTT. Translation gives CAWRGQASMTPLHF.

The chain combines TRBV9 with TRBJ2-1; D not certain. Trimming removed 0 bases from V and 4 bases from J, with 11 bases in between. The CDR3 totals 15 residues. CDR1 SGDLS and CDR2 YYNGEE come from the germline V gene. CDR3 loop: CASSVDVVAYNEQFF. Here the CDR3 DNA reads TGTGCCAGCAGCGTAGACGTAGTAGCTTACAATGAGCAGTTCTTC. Supplemented by reference TRBV9 and TRBJ2-1, the full variable domain reads DSGVTQTPKHLITATGQRVTLRCSPRSGDLSVYWYQQSLDQGLQFLIQYYNGEERAKGNILERFSAQQFPDLHSELNLSSLELGDSALYFCASSVDVVAYNEQFFGPGTRLTVL.